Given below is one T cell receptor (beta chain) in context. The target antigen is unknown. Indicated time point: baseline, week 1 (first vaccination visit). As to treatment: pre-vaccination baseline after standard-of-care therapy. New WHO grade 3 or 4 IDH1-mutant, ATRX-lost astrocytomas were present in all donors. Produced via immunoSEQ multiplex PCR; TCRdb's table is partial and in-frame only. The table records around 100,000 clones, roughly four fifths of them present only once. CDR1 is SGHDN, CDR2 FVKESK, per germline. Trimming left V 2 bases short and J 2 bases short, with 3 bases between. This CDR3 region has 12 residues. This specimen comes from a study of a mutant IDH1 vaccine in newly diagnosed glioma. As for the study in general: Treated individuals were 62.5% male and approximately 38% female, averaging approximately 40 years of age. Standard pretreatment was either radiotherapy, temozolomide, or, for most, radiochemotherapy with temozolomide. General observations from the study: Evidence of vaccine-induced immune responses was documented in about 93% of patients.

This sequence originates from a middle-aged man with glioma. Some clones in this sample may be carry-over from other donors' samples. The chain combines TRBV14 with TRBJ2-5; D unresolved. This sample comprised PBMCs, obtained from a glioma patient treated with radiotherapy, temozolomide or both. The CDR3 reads CASSQHQETQYF. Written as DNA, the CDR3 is TGTGCCAGCAGCCAACATCAAGAGACCCAGTACTTC.